The 30 T cell receptor beta chains in this list originate from one sample, sequenced in a study of blood T cell repertoires in COVID-19. Libraries were prepared by immunoSEQ multiplex PCR; TCRdb keeps only in-frame clonotypes and omits some of them. The sample has more than 300,000 clones; approximately 89% are singletons. Sample: peripheral blood. The receptors derive from a woman aged 25 to 45 with COVID-19, enrolled during active disease.

The V and J genes are TRBV7-3 and TRBJ1-2; possibly TRBD1 for D (5 bases). The CDR3 sequence is 15 residues long. Deletions cut 5 bases from V and 8 bases from J, with 21 bases between. Germline CDR1 reads SGHTA; CDR2 reads FQGTGA. The CDR3 protein is CASSETPGLPLGYTF. Written as DNA, the CDR3 is TGTGCCAGCAGCGAGACACCGGGACTCCCGTTAGGCTACACCTTC.

This clone turned up a few times. The J gene is TRBJ1-1, the V gene TRBV28, with D possibly matching TRBD1 (5 bases). The germline V and J ends were trimmed by 6 bases and 7 bases, with 12 bases remaining between them. Germline values: CDR1 MDHEN, CDR2 SYDVKM. This CDR3 comprises 12 residues. The CDR3 region is CASRYRSLEAFF. In DNA form, the CDR3 reads TGTGCCAGCAGATACAGGAGTCTTGAAGCTTTCTTT.

V and J are TRBV9 and TRBJ1-1; 9 nucleotides match TRBD1. With 5 bases clipped from V and 0 bases from J, the junction kept 5 bases outside the gene matches. CDR1 is SGDLS and CDR2 is YYNGEE in the germline V gene. This CDR3 region has 15 residues. The CDR3 DNA follows: TGTGCCAGCAGTAAACAGGGGGCGTTGAACACTGAAGCTTTCTTT. This gives the protein CASSKQGALNTEAFF.

The chain uses TRBV24-1 and TRBJ1-1; no definite D call. The V and J ends lost 10 bases and 0 bases respectively, with 11 bases between them. This CDR3 comprises 13 residues. In germline, CDR1 is KGHDR, CDR2 SFDVKD. The CDR3 nucleotides are TGTGCCACGAGACGGAGCATGAACACTGAAGCTTTCTTT. Protein sequence: CATRRSMNTEAFF.

The chain recombines TRBV6-5 with TRBJ2-3, with D unclear. Germline V CDR1 and CDR2: MNHEY, SVGAGI. The CDR3 has 13 residues. V dropped 3 bases and J dropped 6 bases, with 10 bases sitting between them. Here the CDR3 reads CASSYYGVDTQYF. In DNA form, the CDR3 reads TGTGCCAGCAGTTATTATGGAGTGGATACGCAGTATTTT.

The gene calls are TRBV29-1 and TRBJ1-2; D not certain. Germline values: CDR1 SQVTM, CDR2 ANQGSEA. The CDR3 covers 13 residues. The V gene lost 6 bases and the J gene lost 1 base, with 12 bases spanning the gap. The CDR3 spells CSVPVRGNYGYTF. In nucleotides, the CDR3 is TGCAGCGTCCCTGTCCGGGGTAACTATGGCTACACCTTC.

J is TRBJ2-7 and V is TRBV2; 10 nucleotides line up with TRBD2. J gave up 3 bases and V 4 bases, and 3 bases lay outside the gene matches. The CDR3 totals 14 residues. Germline V gene lookup returns CDR1 SNHLY and CDR2 FYNNEI. The CDR3 sequence is CASSGAGGRYEQYF. DNA of the CDR3: TGTGCCAGCAGTGGAGCGGGGGGGCGCTACGAGCAGTACTTC.

The chain employs TRBV19 and TRBJ1-4; D gene ambiguous. The CDR3 is 14 amino acids. The ends were cut back, 8 bases at V and 8 bases at J, with 18 bases in the middle. From germline, CDR1 is LNHDA and CDR2 SQIVND (reference sequence). CDR3 DNA: TGTGCCAGTGCGCTCGCGGGCGAGGAAGAAAAACTGTTTTTT. Protein: CASALAGEEEKLFF.

This rearrangement joins TRBV27 to TRBJ1-6; TRBD1 is a possible D gene (5 bases). Germline CDR1 reads MNHEY; CDR2 reads SMNVEV (reference sequence). V gave up 6 bases and J gave up 9 bases, with 18 bases separating them. This CDR3 has 15 amino acids. CDR3 nucleotide sequence: TGTGCCAGCAGACCCGGGACTGCCGGTGGTTCACCCCTCCACTTT. Amino acid sequence: CASRPGTAGGSPLHF.

The V call is TRBV11-3, the J call TRBJ1-1; 8 bases line up with TRBD1. The length of the CDR3 is 14 residues. V lost 4 bases, J lost 5 bases, and 6 bases stayed unmatched. Germline V gene sequence: CDR1 SGHNT, CDR2 YENEEA. In DNA form, the CDR3 reads TGTGCCAGCAGCTCGGGACAGGAAAAGACTGAAGCTTTCTTT. It codes for CASSSGQEKTEAFF.

V gene TRBV7-2 combines with J gene TRBJ1-1; 8 bases match TRBD1. After removal of 4 bases from V and 1 base from J, the junction contained 11 bases not matched to a gene. CDR3 length: 17 amino acids. Germline assignment: CDR1 SGHTA and CDR2 FQGNSA. CDR3 sequence reads: CASSSLPTGAENTEAFF. The CDR3 region has the DNA TGTGCCAGCAGCTCGCTACCGACAGGGGCAGAGAACACTGAAGCTTTCTTT.

The rearrangement joins TRBV10-2 to TRBJ2-1; D possibly corresponds to TRBD2 (6 bases). Germline V gene lookup returns CDR1 WSHSY and CDR2 SAAADI. The CDR3 is 14 amino acids. V was clipped by 2 bases and J by 7 bases, with 12 bases between them. The CDR3 here is CASSEGAGWNEQFF. CDR3 nucleotides: TGCGCCAGCAGTGAGGGGGCGGGGTGGAATGAGCAGTTCTTC.

The chain is built from TRBV19 and TRBJ2-3; no definite D call. Germline V gene lookup returns CDR1 LNHDA and CDR2 SQIVND (reference sequence). Trimming shortened V by 3 bases and J by 2 bases, and 9 bases separated the two germline ends. This CDR3 contains 14 residues. This chain's CDR3 is CASSIAVTTDTQYF. CDR3 nucleotide sequence: TGTGCCAGTAGTATTGCGGTGACCACAGATACGCAGTATTTT. The full variable domain, completed using reference TRBV19 and TRBJ2-3, is DGGITQSPKYLFRKEGQNVTLSCEQNLNHDAMYWYRQDPGQGLRLIYYSQIVNDFQKGDIAEGYSVSREKKESFPLTVTSAQKNPTAFYLCASSIAVTTDTQYFGPGTRLTVL.

The chain is built from TRBV10-2 and TRBJ1-2; perhaps TRBD1 as D (6 bases). The germline V and J ends were trimmed by 6 bases and 8 bases, with 16 bases remaining between them. Germline values: CDR1 WSHSY, CDR2 SAAADI. This CDR3 comprises 13 residues. CDR3 sequence: CASSGSRGGGYTF. The CDR3 DNA is TGCGCCAGCAGCGGCTCCAGGGGTGGCGGCTACACCTTC.

This chain uses TRBV2 with TRBJ2-1, with TRBD1 matching 9 bases. From germline, CDR1 is SNHLY and CDR2 FYNNEI. V shed 6 bases and J 7 bases; nucleotides not matched to a gene: 4. The CDR3 consists of 13 residues. CDR3 DNA sequence: TGTGCCAGCAGGCGGGACAGGGCAAATGAGCAGTTCTTC. It yields the protein CASRRDRANEQFF.

J is TRBJ1-1 and V is TRBV9; 9 positions agree with TRBD1. The CDR3 spans 15 residues. CDR1 and CDR2 from the germline V gene are SGDLS and YYNGEE. The V and J ends lost 6 bases and 0 bases, in that order; junction bases with no gene match: 6. CDR3 sequence reads: CASNMGTGMNTEAFF. CDR3 in DNA: TGTGCCAGCAACATGGGGACAGGGATGAACACTGAAGCTTTCTTT.

The J gene is TRBJ2-1, the V gene TRBV19; 9 nucleotides line up with TRBD2. Germline V gene sequence: CDR1 LNHDA, CDR2 SQIVND (reference sequence). J gave up 10 bases and V 6 bases, and 10 bases lay outside the gene matches. The CDR3 has 14 residues. The CDR3 DNA sequence: TGTGCCAGTAGGGCTAGCGGGGTCGTCGGGGAGCAGTTCTTC. It encodes CASRASGVVGEQFF. The complete variable domain, with remaining parts taken from reference TRBV19 and TRBJ2-1, reads DGGITQSPKYLFRKEGQNVTLSCEQNLNHDAMYWYRQDPGQGLRLIYYSQIVNDFQKGDIAEGYSVSREKKESFPLTVTSAQKNPTAFYLCASRASGVVGEQFFGPGTRLTVL.

A word on this clone: Within the sample, other DNA sequences also encode this same CDR3. The rearrangement uses TRBV11-2 and TRBJ1-1; 7 positions match TRBD1. Germline loops: CDR1 SGHAT, CDR2 FQNNGV. The CDR3 has 13 amino acids. With V trimmed by 5 bases and J by 1 base, 1 base remained unmatched. CDR3 residues: CASSRTGNTEAFF. CDR3 nucleotide sequence: TGTGCCAGCAGCCGGACAGGGAACACTGAAGCTTTCTTT.

V is TRBV12-5 and J is TRBJ1-1; TRBD1 is a possible D gene (6 bases). The CDR3 is 15 amino acids. Germline lookup yields CDR1 LGHNT and CDR2 FRNRAP. V was trimmed by 2 bases and J by 0 bases, leaving 10 bases between them. The CDR3 sequence is CASGLSQGMNTEAFF. In DNA, the CDR3 is TGTGCTAGTGGTTTGTCCCAGGGGATGAACACTGAAGCTTTCTTT.

J is TRBJ1-1 and V is TRBV10-3; TRBD1 might be the D (5 bases). CDR1 and CDR2 from the germline V gene are ENHRY and SYGVKD. The ends were cut back, 6 bases at V and 3 bases at J, with 14 bases in the middle. The CDR3 runs to 14 residues. This chain's CDR3 is CAIRGQGRDTEAFF. CDR3 DNA sequence: TGTGCCATCAGAGGGCAGGGAAGAGACACTGAAGCTTTCTTT.

This chain joins TRBV14 and TRBJ1-1, with D perhaps TRBD1 (6 bases). CDR3 length: 15 amino acids. Germline-derived CDR1 and CDR2 are SGHDN and FVKESK. V dropped 4 bases and J dropped 2 bases, with 14 bases sitting between them. Here the CDR3 reads CASSPSGHANTEAFF. The CDR3 DNA follows: TGTGCCAGCAGCCCCTCGGGACACGCAAACACTGAAGCTTTCTTT.

The rearrangement links TRBV2 to TRBJ2-1; maybe TRBD2 (5 bases). The V end was cut by 6 bases, the J end by 7 bases, with 19 bases between. Germline values: CDR1 SNHLY, CDR2 FYNNEI. This CDR3 comprises 15 residues. In nucleotides, the CDR3 is TGTGCCAGCAGCCAGGACCGCGCCTCGGGAAATGAGCAGTTCTTC. Translation: CASSQDRASGNEQFF. Full variable domain (missing parts from reference TRBV2 and TRBJ2-1): EPEVTQTPSHQVTQMGQEVILRCVPISNHLYFYWYRQILGQKVEFLVSFYNNEISEKSEIFDDQFSVERPDGSNFTLKIRSTKLEDSAMYFCASSQDRASGNEQFFGPGTRLTVL.

The chain recombines TRBV7-8 with TRBJ1-2; TRBD1 matches at 10 bases. Germline V gene sequence: CDR1 SGHVS, CDR2 FQNEAQ. Unmatched junction bases numbered 5, after V lost 4 bases and J lost 0 bases. The CDR3 runs 16 residues. CDR3 DNA sequence: TGTGCCAGCAGCTCGGGACAGGGGCGAGCTAACTATGGCTACACCTTC. Residues: CASSSGQGRANYGYTF.

This clone was picked up a small number of times. The chain joins TRBV3-1 (or the pseudogene TRBV3-2) to TRBJ1-6; perhaps TRBD1 as D (5 bases). The germline CDR1 and CDR2 sequences are LGHDT and YNNKEL (reference sequence). V was shortened by 0 bases and J by 4 bases, with 10 bases between the two germline ends. The CDR3 contains 16 residues. The CDR3 DNA is TGTGCCAGCAGCCAAGAGGGGGGGATTTATAATTCACCCCTCCACTTT. Protein product: CASSQEGGIYNSPLHF.

J is TRBJ1-4 and V is TRBV14, with D tentatively TRBD1 (5 bases). Germline V gene lookup returns CDR1 SGHDN and CDR2 FVKESK. Trimming left V 1 base short and J 7 bases short, with 13 bases between. The CDR3 has 15 amino acids. The CDR3 loop is CASSQGDGAREKLFF. As DNA, the CDR3 is TGTGCCAGCAGCCAAGGGGATGGGGCGCGTGAAAAACTGTTTTTT. Based on the CDR3 plus reference TRBV14 and TRBJ1-4, the full variable domain is EAGVTQFPSHSVIEKGQTVTLRCDPISGHDNLYWYRRVMGKEIKFLLHFVKESKQDESGMPNNRFLAERTGGTYSTLKVQPAELEDSGVYFCASSQGDGAREKLFFGSGTQLSVL.

The V and J genes are TRBV19 and TRBJ2-5, with 7 bases matching TRBD1. From germline, CDR1 is LNHDA and CDR2 SQIVND (reference sequence). V lost 6 bases, J lost 4 bases, and 11 bases stayed unmatched. CDR3 size: 15 residues. CDR3 sequence (DNA): TGTGCCAGTAGCGCCCGAAGAGACAGGGTAGAGACCCAGTACTTC. Translating gives CASSARRDRVETQYF. The variable domain in full, with the rest retrieved from reference TRBV19 and TRBJ2-5, is DGGITQSPKYLFRKEGQNVTLSCEQNLNHDAMYWYRQDPGQGLRLIYYSQIVNDFQKGDIAEGYSVSREKKESFPLTVTSAQKNPTAFYLCASSARRDRVETQYFGPGTRLLVL.

This chain uses TRBV18 with TRBJ1-1, with D possibly TRBD1 on 5 matching bases. The CDR3 contains 15 residues. CDR1 is KGHSH, CDR2 LQKENI, per germline. V shed 0 bases and J shed 0 bases, with 8 bases lying between them. The CDR3 DNA reads as TGTGCCAGCTCACCACCCCGGGGGATGAACACTGAAGCTTTCTTT. Its protein product is CASSPPRGMNTEAFF.

CDR3 nucleotides: TGTGCCAGCAGTGAAAAGGGTAGCGGGTTAGCCAAAAACATTCAGTACTTC. Translation gives CASSEKGSGLAKNIQYF. This sequence joins TRBV6-1 and TRBJ2-4, with 7 bases lining up with TRBD2. Trimming cost V 2 bases and J 0 bases; bases outside gene matches: 7. This CDR3 is built from 17 residues. CDR1 and CDR2 from the germline V gene are MNHNS and SASEGT.

The chain links TRBV7-9 to TRBJ2-3; D not certain. The length of the CDR3 is 14 residues. Germline V gives CDR1 SEHNR, CDR2 FQNEAQ (reference sequence). V lost 2 bases and J 5 bases, leaving 11 bases between the germline ends. In nucleotides, the CDR3 is TGTGCCAGCAGCTTACAAGACGCTAGAGATACGCAGTATTTT. Residues: CASSLQDARDTQYF.

This chain joins TRBV11-3 and TRBJ1-2, with D possibly TRBD1 on 5 matching bases. Germline V gives CDR1 SGHNT, CDR2 YENEEA. The V end was cut by 3 bases, the J end by 0 bases, with 17 bases between. CDR3 size: 17 residues. The CDR3 sequence: CASSLQGLKEANYGYTF. The CDR3 bases are TGTGCCAGCAGCTTGCAGGGATTAAAGGAAGCTAACTATGGCTACACCTTC.